These 10 T cell receptor beta chains were all obtained from the same sample, sequenced in a study of control samples from healthy donors and cancer patients. Generated by immunoSEQ multiplex PCR, the TCRdb table keeps only in-frame clones and is missing some. The sample records around 93,000 clones, around nine tenths being singletons. What was sequenced was blood. The receptors stem from a man in his thirties or forties in good health.

CDR3 in DNA: TGTGCCAGCACCCTCGGACAGGGGGCTGCAGATACGCAGTATTTT. It encodes CASTLGQGAADTQYF. This sequence joins TRBV11-3 and TRBJ2-3, with 11 bases matching TRBD1. CDR1 and CDR2 from the germline V gene are SGHNT and YENEEA. There are 15 residues in the CDR3. Trimming at V came to 7 bases and at J to 4 bases, leaving 7 bases not matched to a gene. Using reference TRBV11-3 and TRBJ2-3 for the parts outside the CDR3, the full variable domain is EAGVVQSPRYKIIEKKQPVAFWCNPISGHNTLYWYLQNLGQGPELLIRYENEEAVDDSQLPKDRFSAERLKGVDSTLKIQPAELGDSAVYLCASTLGQGAADTQYFGPGTRLTVL.

The V gene is TRBV18, the J gene TRBJ2-4, with a possible D match to TRBD1 (5 bases). The CDR3 is made up of 18 amino acids. Deletions cut 0 bases from V and 8 bases from J, with 23 bases between. Germline CDR1 KGHSH, CDR2 LQKENI. The DNA of the CDR3 is TGTGCCAGCTCACCACCGAAGGGCAGGGCTCCCCAAACAGACATTCAGTACTTC. Its translation is CASSPPKGRAPQTDIQYF.

The chain has TRBV5-1 and TRBJ2-4, with 7 bases aligning to TRBD1. The V segment lost 6 bases and the J segment 7 bases; nucleotides outside the gene matches: 13. CDR3 length: 15 residues. The V gene's germline CDR1 is SGHRS and CDR2 YFSETQ. Written as DNA, the CDR3 is TGCGCCAGCAAGTGGGACAGCCAAGGTTTGAACATTCAGTACTTC. As protein: CASKWDSQGLNIQYF.

This clone showed up just once. V is TRBV4-1 and J is TRBJ2-7, with 7 bases aligning to TRBD2. Germline assignment: CDR1 MGHRA and CDR2 YSYEKL. Trimming cost V 0 bases and J 6 bases; bases outside gene matches: 5. This CDR3 is 14 amino acids long. The DNA of the CDR3 is TGCGCCAGCAGCCAAGAGTGGGGGGGAGGCGAGCAGTACTTC. Amino acid sequence: CASSQEWGGGEQYF.

This rearrangement joins TRBV28 to TRBJ2-2; D unclear. The CDR3 spans 14 residues. Trimming took off 5 bases at V and 5 bases at J, with 12 bases between the two ends. Per the germline V gene, CDR1 is MDHEN and CDR2 is SYDVKM. The CDR3 is CASSNQLVTGELFF. In nucleotides, the CDR3 is TGTGCCAGCAGTAACCAGCTGGTTACCGGGGAGCTGTTTTTT.

This chain joins TRBV2 and TRBJ2-7, with 8 nucleotides matching TRBD1. Losses at the gene ends were 2 bases for V and 4 bases for J; bases not matched to a gene: 16. CDR1 SNHLY and CDR2 FYNNEI come from the germline V gene. This CDR3 region has 18 residues. The chain's CDR3 is CASSESLPTGEFVYEQYF. In DNA, the CDR3 is TGTGCCAGCAGTGAATCCCTACCGACAGGGGAGTTTGTGTACGAGCAGTACTTC.

This sequence joins TRBV6-2 or TRBV6-3 and TRBJ1-1; tentatively, D is TRBD1 (5 bases). CDR3 length: 13 residues. V lost 5 bases and J 1 base, leaving 8 bases between the germline ends. Germline values: CDR1 MNHEY, CDR2 SVGEGT. For the CDR3, the DNA is TGTGCCAGCAGTAGGGGTGAGAACACTGAAGCTTTCTTT. This codes for CASSRGENTEAFF.

This rearrangement joins TRBV11-2 to TRBJ2-5, with D hard to call. Trimming removed 4 bases at V and 7 bases at J, with 16 bases between. Germline V CDR1 and CDR2: SGHAT, FQNNGV. The CDR3 loop spans 14 amino acids. CDR3 in DNA: TGTGCCAGCAGCTCCTCGGGCCTGCAAAGGACCCAGTACTTC. Its protein product is CASSSSGLQRTQYF. The complete variable domain, with remaining parts taken from reference TRBV11-2 and TRBJ2-5, reads EAGVAQSPRYKIIEKRQSVAFWCNPISGHATLYWYQQILGQGPKLLIQFQNNGVVDDSQLPKDRFSAERLKGVDSTLKIQPAKLEDSAVYLCASSSSGLQRTQYFGPGTRLLVL.

The CDR3 nucleotides read TGTGCCAGTACAAACAGCCCCCTCACAGATACGCAGTATTTT. It encodes CASTNSPLTDTQYF. This chain joins TRBV19 and TRBJ2-3; D is unclear. Looked up from germline, CDR1 is LNHDA and CDR2 is SQIVND (reference sequence). CDR3 length equals 14 residues. Trimming cost V 7 bases and J 2 bases, with 13 bases left between them.

The CDR3 DNA follows: TGCGCCAGCAGCTTGGAGGCTACCTCCGGCTACGAGCAGTACTTC. Amino acids: CASSLEATSGYEQYF. This chain connects TRBV5-1 to TRBJ2-7; D gene ambiguous. Germline V gene lookup returns CDR1 SGHRS and CDR2 YFSETQ. The CDR3 consists of 15 residues. V shed 0 bases and J shed 3 bases, with 13 bases lying between them.